The 25 T cell receptor beta chains listed next were all sequenced from one sample in a study of blood T cells in healthy people across ages. The use of a sample-barcoded 5' primer and a J-beta primer mix characterized a second PCR of 7 to 11 cycles. TCRdb analysed the 5' RACE reads with MiXCR anew, one entry per CDR3 protein. The sample has 1.8 million or so distinct CDR3 sequences; about 39% are singletons. The sample taken for sequencing was blood. These receptors all come from a human donor in good health.

Written as DNA, the CDR3 is TGTGCCAGCAGCTTAGGGGGGCGGGGGCAGAATCAGCCCCAGCATTTT. This translates into CASSLGGRGQNQPQHF. The rearrangement joins TRBV7-8 to TRBJ1-5; TRBD1 is a possible D gene (6 bases). The V gene lost 1 base and the J gene lost 4 bases, with 14 bases spanning the gap. CDR1 is SGHVS, CDR2 FQNEAQ, per germline. CDR3 length equals 16 residues. Full variable domain (outside the CDR3, taken from reference TRBV7-8 and TRBJ1-5): GAGVSQSPRYKVAKRGQDVALRCDPISGHVSLFWYQQALGQGPEFLTYFQNEAQLDKSGLPSDRFFAERPEGSVSTLKIQRTQQEDSAVYLCASSLGGRGQNQPQHFGDGTRLSIL.

The gene calls are TRBV11-1 and TRBJ2-6; unclear D gene. In germline, CDR1 is SGHAT, CDR2 FQDESV (reference sequence). The CDR3 runs to 21 residues. V lost 1 base, J lost 0 bases, and 22 bases lay in between. The CDR3 here is CASSLGALLLRNTSGANVLTF. The DNA of the CDR3 is TGTGCCAGCAGCTTAGGAGCCCTTCTTCTGCGCAACACCTCTGGGGCCAACGTCCTGACTTTC.

Only a few counts were recorded for this clonotype. The gene calls are TRBV20-1 and TRBJ2-1; perhaps TRBD1 as D (5 bases). Trimming removed 0 bases at V and 0 bases at J, with 12 bases between. The V gene's germline CDR1 is DFQATT and CDR2 SNEGSKA (reference sequence). This CDR3 is built from 16 residues. CDR3 in DNA: TGCAGTGCTAGAGATGGGGCGGCGAGCTCCTACAATGAGCAGTTCTTC. It translates to CSARDGAASSYNEQFF.

The chain employs TRBV13 and TRBJ2-5, with D possibly matching TRBD2 (6 bases). The CDR3 covers 14 residues. The germline V and J ends were trimmed by 8 bases and 3 bases, with 16 bases remaining between them. Germline CDR1 is PRHDT and CDR2 is FYEKMQ (reference sequence). The CDR3 here is CASGQGLAKETQYF. CDR3 nucleotide sequence: TGTGCCAGCGGCCAGGGACTCGCCAAAGAGACCCAGTACTTC.

The rearrangement links TRBV15 to TRBJ2-1, with D perhaps matching TRBD1 (6 bases). The CDR3 totals 13 residues. Germline V gene lookup returns CDR1 LNHNV and CDR2 YYDKDF (reference sequence). V lost 5 bases and J 6 bases, leaving 11 bases between the germline ends. The CDR3 is CATSARTVNEQFF. CDR3 in DNA: TGTGCCACCAGCGCAAGGACAGTCAATGAGCAGTTCTTC.

This clonotype was picked up a small number of times. This rearrangement joins TRBV4-3 to TRBJ1-6, with 7 bases that match TRBD1. Unmatched junction bases numbered 16, after V lost 3 bases and J lost 5 bases. The CDR3 sequence is 19 residues long. Germline V lookup: CDR1 LGHNA, CDR2 YSLEER. CDR3 residues: CASSQGQDRAQAHNSPLHF. The CDR3 DNA sequence: TGCGCCAGCAGCCAGGGTCAAGACAGGGCCCAAGCCCATAATTCACCCCTCCACTTT.

This clonotype was picked up a small number of times. The chain has TRBV20-1 and TRBJ2-7; possible D gene TRBD2, 5 bases. Trimming stripped 3 bases from V and 0 bases from J, with 24 bases between. The CDR3 is made up of 18 amino acids. Germline-derived CDR1 and CDR2 are DFQATT and SNEGSKA (reference sequence). In DNA form, the CDR3 reads TGCAGTGCTAGCAACCTGCCCCTGGGTAGGGAGAGCTCCTACGAGCAGTACTTC. Its protein product is CSASNLPLGRESSYEQYF.

The V and J genes are TRBV3-1 and TRBJ2-4; maybe TRBD1 (6 bases). Germline values: CDR1 LGHDT, CDR2 YNNKEL (reference sequence). This CDR3 has 19 amino acids. V shed 0 bases and J shed 0 bases, with 18 bases lying between them. DNA for the CDR3: TGTGCCAGCAGCCAAGATTTTAGTCGACAGGCTATAGCCAAAAACATTCAGTACTTC. Amino acids: CASSQDFSRQAIAKNIQYF. Using reference TRBV3-1 and TRBJ2-4 for the parts outside the CDR3, the full variable domain is DTAVSQTPKYLVTQMGNDKSIKCEQNLGHDTMYWYKQDSKKFLKIMFSYNNKELIINETVPNRFSPKSPDKAHLNLHINSLELGDSAVYFCASSQDFSRQAIAKNIQYFGAGTRLSVL.

This clonotype was seen a handful of times. The chain recombines TRBV14 with TRBJ1-2; D gene unclear. Per the germline V gene, CDR1 is SGHDN and CDR2 is FVKESK. The V end lost 0 bases, the J end lost 1 base, and 3 bases lay between the germline ends. The length of the CDR3 is 13 residues. CDR3 nucleotides: TGTGCCAGCAGCCAAGACATTAACTATGGCTACACCTTC. Translated, it gives CASSQDINYGYTF.

In this sample, this clonotype turned up a few times. This chain links TRBV2 with TRBJ2-7; D is undetermined. V was shortened by 1 base and J by 4 bases, with 8 bases between the two germline ends. Per germline, CDR1 SNHLY and CDR2 FYNNEI. CDR3 length: 13 residues. The chain's CDR3 is CASSEEKIYEQYF. The CDR3 DNA is TGTGCCAGCAGTGAAGAGAAGATTTACGAGCAGTACTTC.

The V and J genes are TRBV11-1 and TRBJ2-4; possibly TRBD1 for D (6 bases). With the DNA end fitting TRBJ2-7 better, the J assignment may be wrong. The CDR3 runs 15 residues. CDR1 SGHAT and CDR2 FQDESV come from the germline V gene (reference sequence). CDR3 sequence reads: CASSSNSGTRNEQYF. The CDR3 nucleotides read TGTGCCAGCAGCTCCAACTCCGGGACACGGAACGAGCAGTACTTC.

The rearrangement joins TRBV6-5 to TRBJ2-7; a weak D match, TRBD1 (6 bases). V shed 4 bases and J shed 7 bases, with 17 bases lying between them. The CDR3 runs to 14 residues. CDR1 and CDR2 (germline): MNHEY, SVGAGI. CDR3 residues: CASSSHPGEQEQYF. The CDR3 nucleotides are TGTGCCAGCAGTTCCCACCCAGGGGAACAAGAGCAGTACTTC.

The chain joins TRBV7-3 to TRBJ2-1; 14 bases align to TRBD2. The CDR3 consists of 16 residues. Germline CDR1 and CDR2: SGHTA and FQGTGA. Unmatched junction bases numbered 10, after V lost 5 bases and J lost 10 bases. The CDR3 protein is CASSPGLAGGTSEQFF. The CDR3 DNA reads TGTGCCAGCAGCCCCGGACTAGCGGGGGGAACGTCCGAGCAGTTCTTC.

About this clonotype: At one of its ends the junction is not consistent with the germline gene, which may arise from a read error. This chain connects TRBV29-1 to TRBJ2-7, with 8 bases aligning to TRBD1. The last part of the DNA fits TRBJ2-5 better; the J call may be wrong. The CDR3 contains 16 residues. Germline-derived CDR1 and CDR2 are SQVTM and ANQGSEA. CDR3 residues: CSVEDDPQGALETQYF. The DNA of the CDR3 is TGTAGCGTTGAAGATGATCCGCAGGGGGCCCTCGAGACCCAGTACTTC.

J is TRBJ1-5 and V is TRBV16; TRBD1 is a possible D gene (5 bases). There are 15 residues in the CDR3. V was pared by 4 bases and J by 5 bases, with 15 bases between. CDR1 is KGHSY and CDR2 is FQNENV in the germline V gene. The CDR3 DNA reads TGTGCCAGCAGCCGCGGAGGGACGGCGGATCAGCCCCAGCATTTT. This sequence encodes CASSRGGTADQPQHF. The full variable domain, its missing parts supplied by reference TRBV16 and TRBJ1-5, is GEEVAQTPKHLVRGEGQKAKLYCAPIKGHSYVFWYQQVLKNEFKFLISFQNENVFDETGMPKERFSAKCLPNSPCSLEIQATKLEDSAVYFCASSRGGTADQPQHFGDGTRLSIL.

The chain recombines TRBV6-1 with TRBJ2-3, with 7 nucleotides matching TRBD2. V trimming: 5 bases; J trimming: 0 bases; junction bases outside the gene matches: 5. Per germline, CDR1 MNHNS and CDR2 SASEGT. The CDR3 runs 15 residues. The CDR3 region is CASSTSSGSTDTQYF. The CDR3 DNA reads TGTGCCAGCAGTACATCTAGCGGAAGCACAGATACGCAGTATTTT.

The chain employs TRBV13 and TRBJ2-4, with D perhaps TRBD2 (7 bases). The assigned J gene may be wrong: the sequence end matches TRBJ2-5 better. The CDR3 loop spans 17 amino acids. Germline CDR1 PRHDT, CDR2 FYEKMQ (reference sequence). CDR3: CASSQLRGEGGGETQYF. For the CDR3, the DNA is TGTGCCAGCAGCCAACTCAGGGGAGAGGGAGGGGGAGAGACCCAGTACTTC.

The chain uses TRBV7-2 and TRBJ1-2; TRBD1 might be the D (6 bases). Germline CDR1 is SGHTA and CDR2 is FQGNSA. The V end was cut by 4 bases, the J end by 6 bases, with 15 bases between. CDR3 length equals 14 residues. The CDR3 here is CASSSTGTSHGYTF. The CDR3 nucleotides read TGTGCCAGCAGCTCCACAGGGACCAGCCATGGCTACACCTTC.

This clonotype was detected a few times. J is TRBJ2-7 and V is TRBV20-1; perhaps TRBD2 as D (7 bases). The CDR3 loop spans 12 amino acids. In germline, CDR1 is DFQATT, CDR2 SNEGSKA (reference sequence). The V gene lost 7 bases and the J gene lost 4 bases, with 14 bases spanning the gap. CDR3 sequence reads: CSGARGQYEQYF. The DNA of the CDR3 is TGCAGTGGCGCGCGGGGGCAGTACGAGCAGTACTTC.

A few counts support this clonotype. The chain joins TRBV24-1 to TRBJ2-5, with 11 bases lining up with TRBD2. The CDR3 is made up of 15 amino acids. With V trimmed by 5 bases and J by 2 bases, 3 bases remained unmatched. CDR1 and CDR2 from the germline V gene are KGHDR and SFDVKD. CDR3 sequence: CATSGLAGGQETQYF. Written as DNA, the CDR3 is TGTGCCACCAGTGGTCTAGCGGGGGGTCAAGAGACCCAGTACTTC.

V is TRBV29-1 and J is TRBJ2-1; 12 bases agree with TRBD2. CDR1 is SQVTM, CDR2 ANQGSEA, per germline. This CDR3 comprises 14 residues. Trimming removed 6 bases from V and 10 bases from J; junction bases left unmatched: 10. The CDR3 reads CSVRTSGGTEEQFF. The CDR3 DNA reads as TGCAGCGTCCGAACTAGCGGGGGGACCGAAGAGCAGTTCTTC.

The genes are TRBV5-8 and TRBJ1-1, with 7 nucleotides matching TRBD1. This CDR3 has 15 amino acids. The V and J ends lost 4 bases and 2 bases, in that order; junction bases with no gene match: 8. Germline-derived CDR1 and CDR2 are SGHTS and YDEGEE. CDR3 region: CASSPLQGINTEAFF. The CDR3 DNA sequence: TGTGCCAGCAGCCCGTTACAGGGGATAAACACTGAAGCTTTCTTT. The full variable domain, rest sourced from reference TRBV5-8 and TRBJ1-1, is EAGVTQSPTHLIKTRGQQATLRCSPISGHTSVYWYQQALGLGLQFLLWYDEGEERNRGNFPPRFSGRQFPNYSSELNVNALELEDSALYLCASSPLQGINTEAFFGQGTRLTVV.

This clonotype was picked up a small number of times. J is TRBJ2-3 and V is TRBV5-1, with 14 nucleotides matching TRBD2. The germline CDR1 and CDR2 sequences are SGHRS and YFSETQ. CDR3 size: 18 residues. Unmatched junction bases numbered 5, after V lost 2 bases and J lost 0 bases. The CDR3 region is CASSFIGTSGGSTDTQYF. CDR3 in DNA: TGCGCCAGCAGCTTTATAGGGACTAGCGGGGGAAGCACAGATACGCAGTATTTT.

V gene TRBV20-1 combines with J gene TRBJ2-5, with 8 bases identical to TRBD2. This CDR3 has 12 amino acids. The V and J ends lost 4 bases and 4 bases, in that order; junction bases with no gene match: 2. The V gene's germline CDR1 is DFQATT and CDR2 SNEGSKA (reference sequence). The CDR3 is CSATAGAETQYF. In nucleotides, the CDR3 is TGCAGTGCTACAGCGGGGGCAGAGACCCAGTACTTC.

This clonotype has just a few counts. The chain carries TRBV3-1 and TRBJ2-1; TRBD2 agrees at 8 bases. The CDR3 is 16 residues long. V shed 0 bases, J shed 5 bases, and the junction held 6 bases outside the gene matches. Germline CDR1 is LGHDT and CDR2 is YNNKEL (reference sequence). CDR3 DNA sequence: TGTGCCAGCAGCCAAGATCTCGGGGGGGGAAACAATGAGCAGTTCTTC. Its protein is CASSQDLGGGNNEQFF.